The 18 T cell receptor beta chains in this list originate from one sample, sequenced in a study of cytomegalovirus exposure and HLA in healthy donors. Some clones are missing from TCRdb's copy, which holds only in-frame ones; the method was immunoSEQ multiplex PCR. This sample has approximately 190,000 clones, with 65% to 90% found just once. The sample was PBMCs. The receptors shown here come from a woman under 40 in good health and CMV-seropositive.

The chain combines TRBV5-1 with TRBJ2-3, with 8 bases lining up with TRBD1. CDR3 length equals 14 residues. Germline-derived CDR1 and CDR2 are SGHRS and YFSETQ. Trimming at V came to 2 bases and at J to 6 bases, leaving 5 bases not matched to a gene. CDR3 amino acids: CASSFPGGDDTQYF. For the CDR3, the DNA is TGCGCCAGCAGCTTTCCAGGGGGCGACGATACGCAGTATTTT.

The chain employs TRBV4-1 and TRBJ2-7; the match to TRBD2 covers 9 bases. The CDR3 covers 16 residues. Germline CDR1 and CDR2: MGHRA and YSYEKL. Germline trimming cut 4 bases from V and 1 base from J; bases unmatched to any gene: 8. CDR3 amino acids: CASSPYLAGASYEQYF. The CDR3 nucleotides are TGCGCCAGCAGCCCCTATTTAGCGGGGGCATCCTACGAGCAGTACTTC.

The chain carries TRBV19 and TRBJ2-7, with a tentative D call TRBD1 (5 bases). V was pared by 3 bases and J by 5 bases, with 11 bases between. CDR1 LNHDA and CDR2 SQIVND come from the germline V gene (reference sequence). The length of the CDR3 is 13 residues. This CDR3 reads CASSMAGWDEQYF. The CDR3 coding sequence is TGTGCCAGTAGTATGGCAGGGTGGGACGAGCAGTACTTC.

The V and J genes are TRBV9 and TRBJ2-1; no firm D call. CDR3 size: 14 residues. Trimming removed 0 bases from V and 5 bases from J, with 9 bases in between. Germline V lookup: CDR1 SGDLS, CDR2 YYNGEE. The CDR3 DNA reads TGTGCCAGCAGCGTAGATGGCAAAAACAATGAGCAGTTCTTC. This sequence encodes CASSVDGKNNEQFF.

The genes are TRBV5-1 and TRBJ1-4; 10 bases line up with TRBD1. The CDR3 runs 15 residues. The germline V gene has CDR1 SGHRS and CDR2 YFSETQ. V shed 1 base, J shed 7 bases, and the junction held 4 bases outside the gene matches. The CDR3 region has the DNA TGCGCCAGCAGCTTGTTGGGACAGGGGAGTGAAAAACTGTTTTTT. It translates to CASSLLGQGSEKLFF.

V gene TRBV19 combines with J gene TRBJ2-7, with 10 nucleotides matching TRBD1. The CDR3 loop spans 14 amino acids. The germline V gene has CDR1 LNHDA and CDR2 SQIVND (reference sequence). V shed 9 bases, J shed 3 bases, and the junction held 8 bases outside the gene matches. For the CDR3, the DNA is TGTGCCAGAGACCCCCGGGACAGGGGCTACGAGCAGTACTTC. Translation gives CARDPRDRGYEQYF.

The chain has TRBV27 and TRBJ2-3; 7 positions agree with TRBD2. Germline CDR1 is MNHEY and CDR2 is SMNVEV (reference sequence). The junction had 14 bases not matched to a gene; V was cut back by 6 bases and J by 5 bases. The CDR3 covers 16 residues. The CDR3 sequence is CASSKSGVAGVDTQYF. Here the CDR3 DNA reads TGTGCCAGCAGCAAATCGGGGGTTGCGGGGGTAGATACGCAGTATTTT.

This clone was observed a few times. This sequence joins TRBV2 and TRBJ1-1; D is ambiguous. Germline V lookup: CDR1 SNHLY, CDR2 FYNNEI. V lost 3 bases and J 8 bases, leaving 13 bases between the germline ends. The CDR3 extends over 13 amino acids. The CDR3 sequence: CASSEPDRLEAFF. CDR3 coding DNA: TGTGCCAGCAGTGAGCCGGACCGACTAGAAGCTTTCTTT.

J is TRBJ1-2 and V is TRBV18; TRBD1 agrees at 7 bases. After removal of 6 bases from V and 0 bases from J, the junction contained 7 bases not matched to a gene. CDR3 size: 15 residues. Germline CDR1 is KGHSH and CDR2 is LQKENI. This CDR3 is CASSLDRPTNYGYTF. CDR3 in DNA: TGTGCCAGCTCCTTGGACAGGCCGACTAACTATGGCTACACCTTC.

About this clone: A junction end diverges from the germline sequence, so it may reflect a read error. The J gene is TRBJ2-4, the V gene TRBV4-1; D perhaps matches TRBD2 (6 bases). The germline V gene encodes CDR1 MGHRA and CDR2 YSYEKL. The CDR3 runs to 12 residues. CDR3 protein: CASSQVGGTPGF. CDR3 bases: TGCGCCAGCAGCCAAGTCGGCGGGACCCCAGGCTTC.

The CDR3 nucleotides are TGCGCCAGCAGCTTGGCCGGCGGGAGGGACTACAATGAGCAGTTCTTC. Translating it yields CASSLAGGRDYNEQFF. The V gene is TRBV5-1, the J gene TRBJ2-1, with 9 bases fitting TRBD2. CDR3 length: 16 amino acids. Germline CDR1 is SGHRS and CDR2 is YFSETQ. Germline trimming cut 0 bases from V and 3 bases from J; bases unmatched to any gene: 4.

The chain's CDR3 is CASRPGTSQETQYF. DNA for the CDR3: TGCGCCAGCAGACCCGGGACTAGTCAAGAGACCCAGTACTTC. The rearrangement links TRBV5-1 to TRBJ2-5; 8 nucleotides agree with TRBD2. Per the germline V gene, CDR1 is SGHRS and CDR2 is YFSETQ. The V and J ends lost 5 bases and 2 bases, in that order; junction bases with no gene match: 5. This CDR3 is 14 amino acids long. The complete variable domain, with remaining parts taken from reference TRBV5-1 and TRBJ2-5, reads KAGVTQTPRYLIKTRGQQVTLSCSPISGHRSVSWYQQTPGQGLQFLFEYFSETQRNKGNFPGRFSGRQFSNSRSEMNVSTLELGDSALYLCASRPGTSQETQYFGPGTRLLVL.

The genes are TRBV7-3 and TRBJ2-1; TRBD2 agrees at 7 bases. V shed 4 bases and J 4 bases; nucleotides not matched to a gene: 7. Germline CDR1 SGHTA, CDR2 FQGTGA. CDR3 length: 15 amino acids. The CDR3 coding sequence is TGTGCCAGCAGCTCTCTAAGCGGGAATTACAATGAGCAGTTCTTC. As protein: CASSSLSGNYNEQFF.

The J gene is TRBJ2-7, the V gene TRBV6-1, with D unclear. In germline, CDR1 is MNHNS, CDR2 SASEGT. This CDR3 spans 12 amino acids. The V gene lost 2 bases and the J gene lost 6 bases, with 8 bases spanning the gap. This CDR3 is CASSELWLEQYF. CDR3 coding DNA: TGTGCCAGCAGTGAATTGTGGCTCGAGCAGTACTTC.

The rearrangement uses TRBV21-1 and TRBJ2-6; whether TRBD1, the table's D call, matches the DNA was not checked. TRBV21-1 is a known pseudogene. The CDR3 totals 17 residues. The CDR3: CASSPRDNRTGANVLTF. CDR3 bases: TGTGCCAGCAGCCCCCGGGACAATCGAACTGGGGCCAACGTCCTGACTTTC.

The chain couples TRBV27 to TRBJ2-7; 10 bases align to TRBD2. Germline V lookup: CDR1 MNHEY, CDR2 SMNVEV (reference sequence). J was trimmed by 7 bases and V by 6 bases; bases with no gene match: 12. This CDR3 is 15 amino acids long. Here the CDR3 reads CASRPLAGGVREQYF. In DNA, the CDR3 is TGTGCCAGCAGGCCCTTAGCGGGAGGAGTCAGGGAGCAGTACTTC.

This chain uses TRBV27 with TRBJ1-4; no definite D call. V was pared by 5 bases and J by 4 bases, with 14 bases between. The CDR3 contains 15 residues. Germline V CDR1 and CDR2: MNHEY, SMNVEV (reference sequence). As DNA, the CDR3 is TGTGCCAGCAGTCCGGGTAGTGCGTTTAATGAAAAACTGTTTTTT. It specifies CASSPGSAFNEKLFF.

The chain recombines TRBV6-5 with TRBJ2-7, with D tentatively TRBD2 (7 bases). The germline V and J ends were trimmed by 2 bases and 2 bases, with 13 bases remaining between them. Germline V gives CDR1 MNHEY, CDR2 SVGAGI. The CDR3 contains 15 residues. The DNA for the CDR3 is TGTGCCAGCAGTTACACCCCCGGGGGGCCCTACGAGCAGTACTTC. It codes for CASSYTPGGPYEQYF.